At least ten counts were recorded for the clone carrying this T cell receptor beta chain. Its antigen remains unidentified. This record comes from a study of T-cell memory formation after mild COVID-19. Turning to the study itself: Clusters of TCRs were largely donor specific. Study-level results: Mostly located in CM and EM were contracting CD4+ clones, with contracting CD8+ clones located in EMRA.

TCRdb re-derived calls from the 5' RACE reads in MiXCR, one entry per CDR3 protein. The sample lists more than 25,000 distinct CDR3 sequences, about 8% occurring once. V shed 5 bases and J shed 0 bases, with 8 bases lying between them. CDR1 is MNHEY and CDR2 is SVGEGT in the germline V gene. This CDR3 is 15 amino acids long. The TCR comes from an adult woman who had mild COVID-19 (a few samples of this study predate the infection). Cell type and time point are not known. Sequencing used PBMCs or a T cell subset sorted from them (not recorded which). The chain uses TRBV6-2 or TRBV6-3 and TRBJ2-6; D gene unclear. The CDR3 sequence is CASSKQSSGANVLTF. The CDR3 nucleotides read TGTGCCAGCAGTAAACAGAGCTCTGGGGCCAACGTCCTGACTTTC.